The entry below describes one T cell receptor beta chain. PCR used 60 Vbeta primers and 13 Jbeta primers. TCRdb's copy holds only in-frame clones and misses some; the assay was immunoSEQ multiplex PCR. The sample contains under 150,000 clones, 82% of which appear only once. The sample comes from a study of cytomegalovirus exposure and HLA in healthy donors. Sequencing input: PBMCs. The clonotype was recovered from a woman aged 18 to 35 in good health and CMV-seronegative.

Here the CDR3 reads CASSFSQGGTDTQYF. The CDR3 coding sequence is TGTGCCAGCAGCTTTTCGCAGGGGGGCACAGATACGCAGTATTTT. The chain couples TRBV5-6 to TRBJ2-3; TRBD1 matches 7 bases. Germline values: CDR1 SGHDT, CDR2 YYEEEE. With V trimmed by 2 bases and J by 1 base, 4 bases remained unmatched. This CDR3 has 15 amino acids.